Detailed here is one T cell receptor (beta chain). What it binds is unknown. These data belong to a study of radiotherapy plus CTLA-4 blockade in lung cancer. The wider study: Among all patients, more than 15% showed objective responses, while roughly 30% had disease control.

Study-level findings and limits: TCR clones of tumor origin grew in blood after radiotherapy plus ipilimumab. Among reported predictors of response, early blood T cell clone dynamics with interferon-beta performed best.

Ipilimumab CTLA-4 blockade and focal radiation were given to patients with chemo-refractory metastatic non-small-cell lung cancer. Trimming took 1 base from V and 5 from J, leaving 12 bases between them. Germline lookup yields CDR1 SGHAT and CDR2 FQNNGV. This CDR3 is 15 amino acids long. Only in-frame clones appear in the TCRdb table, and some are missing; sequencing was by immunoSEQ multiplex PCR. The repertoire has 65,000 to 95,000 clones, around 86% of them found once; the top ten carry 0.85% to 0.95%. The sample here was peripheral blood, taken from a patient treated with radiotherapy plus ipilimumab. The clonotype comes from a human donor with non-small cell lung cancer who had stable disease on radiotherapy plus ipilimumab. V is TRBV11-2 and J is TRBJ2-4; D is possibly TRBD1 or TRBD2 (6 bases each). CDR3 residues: CASSLGWGAENIQYF. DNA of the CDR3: TGTGCCAGCAGCTTAGGTTGGGGGGCTGAAAACATTCAGTACTTC.